These 12 T cell receptor beta chains came from one sample sequenced in a study of cytomegalovirus exposure and HLA in healthy donors. The PCR had 60 Vbeta and 13 Jbeta primers. Assay: immunoSEQ multiplex PCR; the TCRdb copy retains only in-frame clones and omits some. In total, the table holds some 200,000 clones. The material sequenced was PBMCs. The receptor set was obtained from a boy younger than 18 in good health and CMV-seronegative.

The genes are TRBV5-6 and TRBJ1-2, with 9 positions matching TRBD1. With V trimmed by 0 bases and J by 8 bases, 5 bases remained unmatched. Germline CDR1 is SGHDT and CDR2 is YYEEEE. This CDR3 comprises 14 residues. The CDR3 here is CASSLVGQGEGYTF. CDR3 DNA: TGTGCCAGCAGCTTGGTGGGACAGGGTGAGGGCTACACCTTC.

The chain carries TRBV10-3 and TRBJ1-2, with D unclear. The length of the CDR3 is 14 residues. V lost 5 bases and J 1 base, leaving 11 bases between the germline ends. Germline V gene sequence: CDR1 ENHRY, CDR2 SYGVKD. In DNA, the CDR3 is TGTGCCATCAGTTTCGGAGAACTTAACTATGGCTACACCTTC. It yields the protein CAISFGELNYGYTF.

Written as DNA, the CDR3 is TGTGCCAGCAGCTCCGGGACAGGGATACACGAGCAGTACTTC. This translates into CASSSGTGIHEQYF. V gene TRBV7-9 combines with J gene TRBJ2-7, with 9 bases lining up with TRBD1. The ends lost 4 bases at V and 5 bases at J; junction bases unmatched: 6. The CDR3 loop spans 14 amino acids. Germline lookup yields CDR1 SEHNR and CDR2 FQNEAQ (reference sequence).

The chain employs TRBV7-8 and TRBJ1-4; a possible D gene is TRBD1 (6 bases). Germline CDR1 and CDR2: SGHVS and FQNEAQ. CDR3 length: 15 residues. V shed 5 bases and J shed 7 bases, with 17 bases lying between them. Here the CDR3 reads CASSPADSAGEKLFF. For the CDR3, the DNA is TGTGCCAGCAGCCCCGCGGACAGCGCGGGTGAAAAACTGTTTTTT.

V is TRBV7-8 and J is TRBJ2-7; D is perhaps TRBD1 (6 bases). The CDR3 runs 15 residues. Per germline, CDR1 SGHVS and CDR2 FQNEAQ. Deletions cut 5 bases from V and 2 bases from J, with 16 bases between. The CDR3 DNA reads as TGTGCCAGCAGCGGAGAGAGGACAGTTCCCTACGAGCAGTACTTC. Translating it yields CASSGERTVPYEQYF.

The CDR3 coding sequence is TGTGCCAGCAGCTTAGCGCAGGGACAGGTCTACGAGCAGTACTTC. Translation: CASSLAQGQVYEQYF. This chain links TRBV7-6 with TRBJ2-7; TRBD1 agrees at 8 bases. Germline CDR1 SGHVS, CDR2 FNYEAQ. The CDR3 loop spans 15 amino acids. V shed 0 bases, J shed 3 bases, and the junction held 4 bases outside the gene matches.

For this clone: Other DNA sequences within the sample encode an identical CDR3. The CDR3 DNA reads TGCAGCGTTGAACAGGGATGGACTGAAGCTTTCTTT. It codes for CSVEQGWTEAFF. The chain employs TRBV29-1 and TRBJ1-1; perhaps TRBD1 as D (5 bases). The germline V gene encodes CDR1 SQVTM and CDR2 ANQGSEA. The CDR3 spans 12 residues. The ends were cut back, 2 bases at V and 5 bases at J, with 9 bases in the middle.

V usage is TRBV18 and J usage is TRBJ1-5, with D possibly matching TRBD1 (5 bases). The CDR3 loop spans 13 amino acids. The germline V gene has CDR1 KGHSH and CDR2 LQKENI. Trimming took 3 bases from V and 10 from J, leaving 13 bases between them. The CDR3 DNA follows: TGTGCCAGCTCACCCCCAGGGAAGTCTCCCCAGCATTTT. Residues: CASSPPGKSPQHF.

The V call is TRBV27, the J call TRBJ2-4, with 9 bases matching TRBD1. V was clipped by 5 bases and J by 2 bases; unmatched bases: 7. Looked up from germline, CDR1 is MNHEY and CDR2 is SMNVEV (reference sequence). The CDR3 contains 16 residues. The CDR3 DNA sequence: TGTGCCAGCAGTGCAACAGGGGGCGCTTCCAAAAACATTCAGTACTTC. This gives the protein CASSATGGASKNIQYF.

V and J are TRBV2 and TRBJ1-3, with TRBD1 as a possible D gene (5 bases). The CDR3 runs 14 residues. Trimming shortened V by 10 bases and J by 0 bases, and 13 bases separated the two germline ends. The germline CDR1 and CDR2 sequences are SNHLY and FYNNEI. The CDR3 coding sequence is TGTGCCACTAAAGAACAGGTCTCTGGAAACACCATATATTTT. Amino acids: CATKEQVSGNTIYF.

The chain is built from TRBV27 and TRBJ2-6; the D gene is possibly TRBD2 (6 bases). V was pared by 7 bases and J by 3 bases, with 19 bases between. The germline V gene has CDR1 MNHEY and CDR2 SMNVEV (reference sequence). The CDR3 sequence is 17 residues long. The CDR3 DNA is TGTGCCAGCACCTCCCCCGGGAGCCCCTTTGGGGCCAACGTCCTGACTTTC. It encodes CASTSPGSPFGANVLTF.

The chain has TRBV30 and TRBJ1-6; 7 bases map to TRBD1. This CDR3 has 13 residues. Unmatched junction bases numbered 6, after V lost 6 bases and J lost 7 bases. The germline CDR1 and CDR2 sequences are GTSNPN and SVGIG (reference sequence). DNA for the CDR3: TGTGCCTGTGGACAGGAGGCAAATTCACCCCTCCACTTT. Amino acid sequence: CACGQEANSPLHF.